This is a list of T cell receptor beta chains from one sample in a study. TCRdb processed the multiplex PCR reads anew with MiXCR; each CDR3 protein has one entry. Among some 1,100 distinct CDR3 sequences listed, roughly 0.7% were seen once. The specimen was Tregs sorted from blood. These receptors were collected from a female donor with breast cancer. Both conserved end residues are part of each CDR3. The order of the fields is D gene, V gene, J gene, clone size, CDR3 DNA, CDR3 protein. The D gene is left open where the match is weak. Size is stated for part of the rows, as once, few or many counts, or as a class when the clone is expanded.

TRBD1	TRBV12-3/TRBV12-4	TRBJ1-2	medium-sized	TGTGCCAGCAGTCCGACAGGGGACTATGGCTACACCTTC	CASSPTGDYGYTF
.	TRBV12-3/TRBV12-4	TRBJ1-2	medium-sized	TGTGCCAGCAGTAAGATACGGTCGGGTGGCTACACCTTC	CASSKIRSGGYTF
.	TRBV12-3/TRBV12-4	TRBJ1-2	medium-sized	TGTGCCAGCACTATTGAGTGGGGCTATGGCTACACCTTC	CASTIEWGYGYTF
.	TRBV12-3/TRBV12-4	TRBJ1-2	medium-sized	TGTGCCAGCAGTTCTCGGCAGGGAGGAAGCTACACCTTC	CASSSRQGGSYTF
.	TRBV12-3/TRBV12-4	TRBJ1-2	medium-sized	TGTGCCAGCAACGGAGGGCATGGCTACACCTTC	CASNGGHGYTF
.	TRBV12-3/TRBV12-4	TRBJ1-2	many	TGTGCCAGCAGTTTAGGAGGTCACCTGGCATATGGCTACACCTTC	CASSLGGHLAYGYTF
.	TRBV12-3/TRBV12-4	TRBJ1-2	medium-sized	TGTGCCAGCAGTCCCGGAGTGAGTTATGGCTACACCTTC	CASSPGVSYGYTF
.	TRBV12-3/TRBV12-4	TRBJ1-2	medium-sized	TGTGCCAGCAGTCTGGACAGTCGAGACTATGGCTACACCTTC	CASSLDSRDYGYTF
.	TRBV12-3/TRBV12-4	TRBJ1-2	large	TGTGCCAGCAGTTTAGAAGAGGGCTATGGCTACACCTTC	CASSLEEGYGYTF
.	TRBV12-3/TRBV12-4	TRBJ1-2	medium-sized	TGTGCCAGCAGTTACGCCTCCTACCGAGTTAACTATGGCTACACCTTC	CASSYASYRVNYGYTF
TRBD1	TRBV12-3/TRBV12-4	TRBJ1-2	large	TGTGCCAGCAGTTTAACAGGGGTAACTGGCTACACCTTC	CASSLTGVTGYTF
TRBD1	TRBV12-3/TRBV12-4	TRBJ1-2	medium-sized	TGTGCCAGCACCCCGGACAGGGACGGCTACACCTTC	CASTPDRDGYTF
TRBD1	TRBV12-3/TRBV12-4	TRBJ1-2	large	TGTGCCAGCAGTTTCGTGACAGGGTCTGGCTACACCTTC	CASSFVTGSGYTF
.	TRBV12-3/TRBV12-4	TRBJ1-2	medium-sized	TGTGCCAGCAGTTCGGGGAGTCACTATGGCTACACCTTC	CASSSGSHYGYTF
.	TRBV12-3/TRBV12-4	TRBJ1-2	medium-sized	TGTGCCAGCAATCGGGACTTTAACTATGGCTACACCTTC	CASNRDFNYGYTF
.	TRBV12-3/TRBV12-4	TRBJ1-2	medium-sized	TGTGCCAGCAGTTTGAAGCCCCACTATGGCTACACCTTC	CASSLKPHYGYTF
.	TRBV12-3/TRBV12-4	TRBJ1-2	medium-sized	TGTGCCAGCAGTTTTGGTCAGAACTATGGCTACACCTTC	CASSFGQNYGYTF
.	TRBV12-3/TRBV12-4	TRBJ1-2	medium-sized	TGTGCCACCGTAGGAATCGGGAACAGCAGGAGTCCCTACTATGGCTACACCTTC	CATVGIGNSRSPYYGYTF
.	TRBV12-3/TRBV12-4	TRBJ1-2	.	TGTGCCAGCAGTTTAGCACAGAATGGCTACACCTTC	CASSLAQNGYTF
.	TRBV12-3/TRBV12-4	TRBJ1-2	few	TGTGCCAGCAGCCGTTCGAGACAATCTTATGGCTACACCTTC	CASSRSRQSYGYTF
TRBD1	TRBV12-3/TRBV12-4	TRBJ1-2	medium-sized	TGTGCCAGCAGTACCGGGACAGGCACCTATGGCTACACCTTC	CASSTGTGTYGYTF
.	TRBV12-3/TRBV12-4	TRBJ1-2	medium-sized	TGTGCCAGCAGTTTATCCAGGGCCGGCTACACCTTC	CASSLSRAGYTF
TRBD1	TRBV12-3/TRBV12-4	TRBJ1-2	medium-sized	TGTGCCAGCAGCTATCGGACAGGAGGTAACTATGGCTACACCTTC	CASSYRTGGNYGYTF
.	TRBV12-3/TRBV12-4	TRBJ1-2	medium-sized	TGTGCCAGCAGTTTAATAGCGTCAGAAGCTAACTATGGCTACACCTTC	CASSLIASEANYGYTF
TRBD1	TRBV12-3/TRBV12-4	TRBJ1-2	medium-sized	TGTGCCAGCAGTCCACAGGGGACGCACAGTCACACCTTC	CASSPQGTHSHTF
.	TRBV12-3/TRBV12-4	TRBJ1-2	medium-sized	TGTGCCAGCAGTTTTAGCGAAGGGAGTGGCTACACCTTC	CASSFSEGSGYTF
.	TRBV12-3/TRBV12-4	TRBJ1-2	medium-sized	TGTGCCAGCAGTTTAGCGCGCTATGGCTACACCTTC	CASSLARYGYTF
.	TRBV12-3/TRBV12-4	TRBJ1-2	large	TGTGCCAGCAGTTCATCGTACTATGGCTACACCTTC	CASSSSYYGYTF